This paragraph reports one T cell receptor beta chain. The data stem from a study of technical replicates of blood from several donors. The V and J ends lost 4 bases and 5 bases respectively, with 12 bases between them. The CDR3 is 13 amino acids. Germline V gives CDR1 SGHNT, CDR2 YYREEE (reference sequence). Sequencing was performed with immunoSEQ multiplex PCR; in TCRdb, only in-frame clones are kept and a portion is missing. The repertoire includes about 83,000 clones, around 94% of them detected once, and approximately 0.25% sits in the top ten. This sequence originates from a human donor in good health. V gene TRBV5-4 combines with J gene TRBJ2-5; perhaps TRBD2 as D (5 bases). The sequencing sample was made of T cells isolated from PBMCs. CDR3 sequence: CASSPTRRETQYF. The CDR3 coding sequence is TGTGCCAGCAGCCCTACTAGACGGGAGACCCAGTACTTC.